This is a list of T cell receptor beta chains from one sample in a study of identical twins. TCRdb reanalysed the 5' RACE reads using MiXCR and keeps one entry per CDR3 protein. Among under 1 million distinct CDR3 sequences listed, 12% were seen once. A further study also used this sample, focusing on yellow fever vaccine responses in identical twins.

The sequenced material came from PBMCs. The receptors shown here come from a woman aged 18-30 years in good health. Both conserved end residues are part of each CDR3. The order of the fields is CDR3 protein, CDR3 DNA, V gene, D gene, clone size, J gene. The D gene is left open where the match is weak. Size is omitted from some rows. Given values are once, few, many or a class for expanded clones.

CDR3: CASSLHVNTEAFF
DNA: TGTGCCAGCAGCCTTCACGTGAACACTGAAGCTTTCTTT
V: TRBV12-3/TRBV12-4
D: -
size: few
J: TRBJ1-1

CDR3: CSVVFFRYDEQYF
DNA: TGCAGCGTTGTATTCTTCCGCTATGACGAGCAGTACTTC
V: TRBV29-1
D: -
size: many
J: TRBJ2-7

CDR3: CASSESPGLRSEAFF
DNA: TGCGCCAGCAGTGAGTCACCGGGGTTAAGGAGTGAAGCTTTCTTT
V: TRBV10-2
D: -
size: -
J: TRBJ1-1

CDR3: CASSQGEGRLYEQYF
DNA: TGCGCCAGCAGCCAAGGGGAGGGGCGCCTCTACGAGCAGTACTTC
V: TRBV4-1
D: TRBD2
size: -
J: TRBJ2-7

CDR3: CASRFSGAAENSPLHF
DNA: TGCGCCAGCAGGTTCTCAGGGGCAGCCGAAAATTCACCCCTCCACTTT
V: TRBV5-1
D: -
size: many
J: TRBJ1-6

CDR3: CASSLEGFANTQYF
DNA: TGCGCCAGCAGCTTGGAAGGCTTTGCTAATACGCAGTATTTT
V: TRBV5-1
D: -
size: many
J: TRBJ2-3

CDR3: CASSIGTAQETQYF
DNA: TGTGCCAGCAGCATCGGGACAGCCCAAGAGACCCAGTACTTC
V: TRBV7-8
D: TRBD1
size: many
J: TRBJ2-5

CDR3: CASTSLGAGVETQYF
DNA: TGTGCCAGCACCTCCTTGGGCGCGGGAGTGGAGACCCAGTACTTC
V: TRBV27
D: TRBD2
size: few
J: TRBJ2-5

CDR3: CASSAGRGSYNEQFF
DNA: TGTGCCAGCAGTGCCGGGCGAGGATCCTACAATGAGCAGTTCTTC
V: TRBV2
D: -
size: -
J: TRBJ2-1

CDR3: CASTRQGDGYTF
DNA: TGTGCCAGCACCCGGCAGGGGGATGGCTACACCTTC
V: TRBV27
D: TRBD1
size: few
J: TRBJ1-2

CDR3: CASSDGSGNIQYF
DNA: TGTGCCAGCAGTGATGGTAGTGGAAACATTCAGTACTTC
V: TRBV6-4
D: -
size: few
J: TRBJ2-4

CDR3: CASSLYGGVFGTEAFF
DNA: TGTGCCAGCAGTTTATACGGGGGGGTTTTCGGCACTGAAGCTTTCTTT
V: TRBV27
D: -
size: few
J: TRBJ1-1

CDR3: CASSPLDRVISGNTIYF
DNA: TGTGCCAGCTCACCCCTGGACAGGGTGATCTCTGGAAACACCATATATTTT
V: TRBV18
D: TRBD1
size: once
J: TRBJ1-3

CDR3: CASSEGPVENIQYF
DNA: TGTGCCAGCAGTGAGGGGCCGGTAGAAAACATTCAGTACTTC
V: TRBV2
D: -
size: -
J: TRBJ2-4

CDR3: CSAKSGSIYEQYF
DNA: TGCAGTGCCAAAAGCGGGAGCATCTACGAGCAGTACTTC
V: TRBV20-1
D: TRBD2
size: -
J: TRBJ2-7

CDR3: CASSWYRSYGYTF
DNA: TGTGCCAGCAGTTGGTACAGATCTTATGGCTACACCTTC
V: TRBV12-3/TRBV12-4
D: -
size: -
J: TRBJ1-2

CDR3: CASSPLQGGGNNEQFF
DNA: TGTGCCAGCAGTCCCCTGCAGGGTGGCGGGAACAATGAGCAGTTCTTC
V: TRBV12-3/TRBV12-4
D: -
size: -
J: TRBJ2-1

CDR3: CASSSNPTYLAGFYNEQFF
DNA: TGCGCCAGCAGCTCAAATCCAACCTATCTAGCGGGTTTTTACAATGAGCAGTTCTTC
V: TRBV5-1
D: TRBD2
size: -
J: TRBJ2-1

CDR3: CASSFRDYGYTF
DNA: TGTGCCAGCAGTTTCAGAGATTATGGCTACACCTTC
V: TRBV12-3/TRBV12-4
D: -
size: many
J: TRBJ1-2

CDR3: CASSVAQDPSGANVLTF
DNA: TGTGCCAGCAGCGTAGCTCAAGACCCCTCTGGGGCCAACGTCCTGACTTTC
V: TRBV9
D: -
size: -
J: TRBJ2-6

CDR3: CASSQRTGINKMSNQPQHF
DNA: TGCGCCAGCAGCCAGCGGACAGGGATTAATAAAATGAGCAATCAGCCCCAGCATTTT
V: TRBV4-1
D: TRBD1
size: -
J: TRBJ1-5

CDR3: CASSVVPGGPLEQYF
DNA: TGTGCCAGCAGCGTAGTTCCGGGAGGCCCCCTCGAGCAGTACTTC
V: TRBV9
D: TRBD2
size: -
J: TRBJ2-7

CDR3: CASSLLQNNEQFF
DNA: TGTGCCAGCAGCTTATTACAGAACAATGAGCAGTTCTTC
V: TRBV11-2
D: -
size: -
J: TRBJ2-1

CDR3: CASSYSMGTGGNEQFF
DNA: TGTGCCAGCAGTTACTCGATGGGGACAGGGGGCAATGAGCAGTTCTTC
V: TRBV6-5
D: TRBD1
size: -
J: TRBJ2-1

CDR3: CASSTIPSYEQYF
DNA: TGTGCCAGCAGCACCATTCCCAGCTACGAGCAGTACTTC
V: TRBV28
D: -
size: -
J: TRBJ2-7

CDR3: CASRPGTSGRVEQFF
DNA: TGTGCCAGCAGGCCCGGGACTAGCGGGAGAGTTGAGCAGTTCTTC
V: TRBV2
D: TRBD2
size: -
J: TRBJ2-1

CDR3: CSVAETLAGGPIDTQYF
DNA: TGCAGCGTTGCAGAGACTCTAGCGGGAGGGCCGATAGATACGCAGTATTTT
V: TRBV29-1
D: TRBD2
size: many
J: TRBJ2-3

CDR3: CASSPGESTNEKLFF
DNA: TGTGCCAGCAGTCCAGGGGAGTCAACTAATGAAAAACTGTTTTTT
V: TRBV12-3/TRBV12-4
D: -
size: -
J: TRBJ1-4